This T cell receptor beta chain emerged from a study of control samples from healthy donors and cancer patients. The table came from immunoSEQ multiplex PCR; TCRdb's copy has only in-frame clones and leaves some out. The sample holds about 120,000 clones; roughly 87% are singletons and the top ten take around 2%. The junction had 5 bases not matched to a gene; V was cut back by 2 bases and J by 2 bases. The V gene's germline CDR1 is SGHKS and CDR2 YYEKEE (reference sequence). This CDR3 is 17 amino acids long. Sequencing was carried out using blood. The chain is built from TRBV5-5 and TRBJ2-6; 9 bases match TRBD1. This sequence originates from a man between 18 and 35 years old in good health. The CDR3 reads CASSLTTGGTGANVLTF. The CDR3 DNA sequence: TGTGCCAGCAGCTTAACGACAGGGGGAACTGGGGCCAACGTCCTGACTTTC.